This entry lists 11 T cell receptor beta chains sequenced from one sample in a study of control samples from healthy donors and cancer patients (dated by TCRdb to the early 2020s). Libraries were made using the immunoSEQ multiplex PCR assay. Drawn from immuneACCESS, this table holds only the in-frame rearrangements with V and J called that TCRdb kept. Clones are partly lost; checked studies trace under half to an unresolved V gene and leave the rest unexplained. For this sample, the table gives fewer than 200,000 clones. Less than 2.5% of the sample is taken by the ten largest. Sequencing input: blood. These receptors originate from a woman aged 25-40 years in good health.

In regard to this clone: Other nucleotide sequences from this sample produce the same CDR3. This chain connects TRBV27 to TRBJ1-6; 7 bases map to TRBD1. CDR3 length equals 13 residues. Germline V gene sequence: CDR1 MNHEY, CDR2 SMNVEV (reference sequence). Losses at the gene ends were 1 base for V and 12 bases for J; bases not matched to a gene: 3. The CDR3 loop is CASSLFGDRPLHF. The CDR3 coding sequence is TGTGCCAGCAGTTTATTTGGGGACAGACCCCTCCACTTT.

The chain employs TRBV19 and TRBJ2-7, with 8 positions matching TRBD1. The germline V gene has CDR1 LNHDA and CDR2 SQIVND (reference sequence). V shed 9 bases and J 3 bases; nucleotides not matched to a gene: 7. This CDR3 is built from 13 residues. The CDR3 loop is CASRKTGGYEQYF. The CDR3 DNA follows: TGTGCCAGCCGAAAAACAGGGGGCTACGAGCAGTACTTC.

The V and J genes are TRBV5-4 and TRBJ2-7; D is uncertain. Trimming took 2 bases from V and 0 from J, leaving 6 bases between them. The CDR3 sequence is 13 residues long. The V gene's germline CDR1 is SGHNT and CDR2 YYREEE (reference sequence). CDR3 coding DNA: TGTGCCAGCAGCTTTTCCGGCTCCTACGAGCAGTACTTC. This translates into CASSFSGSYEQYF.

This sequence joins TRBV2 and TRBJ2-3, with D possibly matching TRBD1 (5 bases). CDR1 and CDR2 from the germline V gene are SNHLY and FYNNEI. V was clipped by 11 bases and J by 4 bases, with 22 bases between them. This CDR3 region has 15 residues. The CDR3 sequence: CAYTSNLGRADTQYF. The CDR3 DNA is TGTGCCTACACATCAAACCTCGGCAGGGCAGATACGCAGTATTTT.

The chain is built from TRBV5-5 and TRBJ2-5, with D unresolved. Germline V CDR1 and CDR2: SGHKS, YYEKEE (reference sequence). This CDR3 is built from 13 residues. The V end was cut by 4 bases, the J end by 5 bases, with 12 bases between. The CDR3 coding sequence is TGTGCCAGCAGCGGCGGATGGGGTGAGACCCAGTACTTC. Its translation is CASSGGWGETQYF.

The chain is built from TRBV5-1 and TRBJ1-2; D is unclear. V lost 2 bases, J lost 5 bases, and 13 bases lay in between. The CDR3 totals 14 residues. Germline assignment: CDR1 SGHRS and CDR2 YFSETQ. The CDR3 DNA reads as TGCGCCAGCAGCTTAATCAGCTGGGAGTATGGCTACACCTTC. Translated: CASSLISWEYGYTF.

CDR3 residues: CAISESARINYEQYF. CDR3 bases: TGTGCCATCAGTGAGTCGGCCAGAATAAACTACGAGCAGTACTTC. The chain is built from TRBV10-3 and TRBJ2-7; D is uncertain. CDR1 is ENHRY, CDR2 SYGVKD, per germline. The CDR3 spans 15 residues. Trimming cost V 0 bases and J 3 bases, with 12 bases left between them.

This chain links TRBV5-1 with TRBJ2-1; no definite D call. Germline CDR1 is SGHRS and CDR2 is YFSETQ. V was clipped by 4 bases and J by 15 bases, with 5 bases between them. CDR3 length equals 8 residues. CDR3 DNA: TGCGCCAGCAGCCCTGGGTTCTTC. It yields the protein CASSPGFF.

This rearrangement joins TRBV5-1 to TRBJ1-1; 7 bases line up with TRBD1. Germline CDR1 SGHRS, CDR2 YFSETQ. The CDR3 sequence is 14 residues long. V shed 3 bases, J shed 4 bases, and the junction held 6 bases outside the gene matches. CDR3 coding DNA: TGCGCCAGCAGCTCAACAGGGGCGCGCACTGAAGCTTTCTTT. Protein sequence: CASSSTGARTEAFF.

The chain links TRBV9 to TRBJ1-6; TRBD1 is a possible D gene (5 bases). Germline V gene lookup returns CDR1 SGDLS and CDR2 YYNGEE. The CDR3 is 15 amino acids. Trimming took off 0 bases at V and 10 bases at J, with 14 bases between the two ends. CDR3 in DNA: TGTGCCAGCAGCGTAGGAGAGAAGCGGGACTCACCCCTCCACTTT. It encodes CASSVGEKRDSPLHF. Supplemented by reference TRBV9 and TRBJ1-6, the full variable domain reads DSGVTQTPKHLITATGQRVTLRCSPRSGDLSVYWYQQSLDQGLQFLIQYYNGEERAKGNILERFSAQQFPDLHSELNLSSLELGDSALYFCASSVGEKRDSPLHFGNGTRLTVT.

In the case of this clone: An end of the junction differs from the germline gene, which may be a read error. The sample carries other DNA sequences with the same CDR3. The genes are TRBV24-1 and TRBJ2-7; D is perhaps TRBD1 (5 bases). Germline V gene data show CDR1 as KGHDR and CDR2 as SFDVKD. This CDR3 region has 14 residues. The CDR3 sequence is CATSEADRTYEQYF. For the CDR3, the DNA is TGTGCCACCAGTGAGGCCGACAGAACCTACGAACAGTACTTC.